These T cell receptor beta chains were read from a single sample in a study of tumor and adjacent non-tumor tissue in lung cancer. TCRdb processed the multiplex PCR reads anew with MiXCR; each CDR3 protein has one entry. The sample has approximately 75,000 distinct CDR3 sequences, 77% seen once. The sequenced material came from lung tumor tissue. The source of these receptors is a woman aged 50 to 60 with non-small cell lung cancer. The CDR3 runs from the conserved cysteine through the conserved F or W. For some rows the clone size is stated as once, few or many, or as a class when expanded; others skip it.

CDR3 length	V gene	clone size	J gene	CDR3 protein
14	TRBV2	once	TRBJ1-1	CASSKNRSNTEAFF
14	TRBV20-1	.	TRBJ2-5	CSVFEAGRLETQYF
15	TRBV10-3	.	TRBJ2-7	CVIGGARQGGSEQYF
14	TRBV6-5	.	TRBJ2-7	CASSAPSETGVEHF
14	TRBV6-5	.	.	CAVRETGGTDTQHF
16	TRBV5-1	.	TRBJ2-2	CASSSYVTSHTRELLF
12	TRBV12-3/TRBV12-4	.	TRBJ1-2	CATPRGRRGYTF
14	TRBV29-1	once	TRBJ1-5	CSASRGPEDQAQHF
14	TRBV12-3/TRBV12-4	once	TRBJ2-4	CAIGTDGTENIQYF
11	TRBV29-1	.	TRBJ2-2	CSVEDLGELFF
15	TRBV6-1	.	TRBJ2-2	CASSEQDTLTGELFF
14	TRBV11-2	.	TRBJ2-1	CASNFKPEYGEQFF
13	TRBV6-5	.	TRBJ2-1	CASSKLADNEQFF
15	TRBV15	once	TRBJ2-6	CATSRVTSGANVLTF
16	TRBV28	.	TRBJ2-7	CASNLAGQGGPYEQYF
14	TRBV28	many	TRBJ1-5	CASSSPGSEQPQHF
13	TRBV11-2	.	TRBJ2-7	CAGPRQVSYERYF
13	TRBV2	.	TRBJ2-7	CASRDRELYEQYF
15	TRBV7-3	.	TRBJ2-5	CASSPSGSDSETQYF
15	TRBV6-4	many	TRBJ2-2	CASSPMGGTVGELFF
14	TRBV10-2	.	TRBJ2-7	CATRDAHSSYEQYF
14	TRBV11-2	.	TRBJ2-5	CASSSLAGRETQYF
16	TRBV20-1	.	TRBJ2-1	CSAPPSLTSGGNEQSF